The 18 T cell receptor beta chains below were found in one sample sequenced in a study of cytomegalovirus exposure and HLA in healthy donors. PCR primers comprised 60 Vbeta and 13 Jbeta primers. Produced via immunoSEQ multiplex PCR; TCRdb's table is partial and in-frame only. Here the sample spans approximately 98,000 clones, approximately 74% being singletons. What was sequenced was PBMCs. The origin of the receptors is a male donor in good health and CMV-seronegative.

V is TRBV15 and J is TRBJ2-7; 10 bases match TRBD2. The ends lost 1 base at V and 6 bases at J; junction bases unmatched: 9. The CDR3 consists of 16 residues. The germline gives CDR1 LNHNV, CDR2 YYDKDF (reference sequence). The CDR3 here is CATSRGSSGSLGEQYF. CDR3 coding DNA: TGTGCCACCAGCAGAGGATCTAGCGGGAGTTTAGGCGAGCAGTACTTC.

This clone was recorded only once. This rearrangement joins TRBV12-5 to TRBJ2-1; 16 bases are a match to TRBD2. Germline V lookup: CDR1 LGHNT, CDR2 FRNRAP. The V and J ends lost 5 bases and 4 bases, in that order; junction bases with no gene match: 2. The CDR3 is made up of 16 amino acids. For the CDR3, the DNA is TGTGCTAGTGGTCAGGGACTAGCGGGAGGGTACAATGAGCAGTTCTTC. Translating it yields CASGQGLAGGYNEQFF. The complete variable domain, with remaining parts taken from reference TRBV12-5 and TRBJ2-1, reads DARVTQTPRHKVTEMGQEVTMRCQPILGHNTVFWYRQTMMQGLELLAYFRNRAPLDDSGMPKDRFSAEMPDATLATLKIQPSEPRDSAVYFCASGQGLAGGYNEQFFGPGTRLTVL.

V is TRBV29-1 and J is TRBJ1-1; D perhaps matches TRBD1 (5 bases). The CDR3 covers 13 residues. Germline V gene data show CDR1 as SQVTM and CDR2 as ANQGSEA. V lost 4 bases, J lost 1 base, and 10 bases lay in between. CDR3: CSVGRGGNTEAFF. CDR3 coding DNA: TGCAGCGTTGGGAGGGGAGGGAACACTGAAGCTTTCTTT.

The rearrangement links TRBV5-1 to TRBJ2-7; a possible D gene is TRBD1 (6 bases). The CDR3 consists of 16 residues. In germline, CDR1 is SGHRS, CDR2 YFSETQ. V was pared by 4 bases and J by 1 base, with 18 bases between. The chain's CDR3 is CASSPRGRGSSYEQYF. The CDR3 bases are TGCGCCAGCAGCCCCCGTGGCAGGGGTAGTTCCTACGAGCAGTACTTC.

The chain combines TRBV30 with TRBJ1-2, with a weak D call TRBD1 (6 bases). The germline CDR1 and CDR2 sequences are GTSNPN and SVGIG (reference sequence). The CDR3 extends over 12 amino acids. Trimming took off 2 bases at V and 2 bases at J, with 6 bases between the two ends. Here the CDR3 DNA reads TGTGCCTGGAGTACAGGGAACTATGGCTACACCTTC. Its translation is CAWSTGNYGYTF.

This clone was seen only a few times. The V and J genes are TRBV6-5 and TRBJ2-1; TRBD1 matches at 7 bases. The germline V gene has CDR1 MNHEY and CDR2 SVGAGI. The CDR3 runs 15 residues. The trim removed 2 bases at V and 10 bases at J, leaving 11 bases unmatched. The CDR3 protein is CASSYPGQYTSEQFF. CDR3 nucleotides: TGTGCCAGCAGTTACCCGGGACAGTATACGTCGGAGCAGTTCTTC.

This chain uses TRBV30 with TRBJ1-2, with TRBD1 as a possible D gene (5 bases). V dropped 1 base and J dropped 4 bases, with 10 bases sitting between them. There are 13 residues in the CDR3. CDR1 is GTSNPN and CDR2 is SVGIG in the germline V gene (reference sequence). The CDR3 sequence is CAWSGSGVYGYTF. DNA for the CDR3: TGTGCCTGGAGTGGTTCGGGGGTCTATGGCTACACCTTC.

The chain links TRBV5-4 to TRBJ2-7, with TRBD2 as a possible D gene (5 bases). The germline V and J ends were trimmed by 1 base and 0 bases, with 11 bases remaining between them. The CDR3 runs to 15 residues. Germline V gives CDR1 SGHNT, CDR2 YYREEE (reference sequence). As DNA, the CDR3 is TGTGCCAGCAGCTTGTTAGAGCGGAGCTCCTACGAGCAGTACTTC. It yields the protein CASSLLERSSYEQYF. Filled out from reference TRBV5-4 and TRBJ2-7, the complete variable domain reads ETGVTQSPTHLIKTRGQQVTLRCSSQSGHNTVSWYQQALGQGPQFIFQYYREEENGRGNFPPRFSGLQFPNYSSELNVNALELDDSALYLCASSLLERSSYEQYFGPGTRLTVT.

V and J are TRBV7-9 and TRBJ2-7, with D tentatively TRBD2 (5 bases). The CDR3 runs to 16 residues. The V end lost 1 base, the J end lost 5 bases, and 18 bases lay between the germline ends. Per germline, CDR1 SEHNR and CDR2 FQNEAQ (reference sequence). The CDR3 spells CASSLVGSADPHEQYF. In DNA, the CDR3 is TGTGCCAGCAGCTTAGTAGGGAGTGCCGACCCCCACGAGCAGTACTTC.

This clone was observed a single time. This rearrangement joins TRBV6-5 to TRBJ2-7; 9 nucleotides line up with TRBD2. V was clipped by 8 bases and J by 10 bases; unmatched bases: 12. CDR1 and CDR2 from the germline V gene are MNHEY and SVGAGI. This CDR3 has 13 residues. The CDR3: CASGGPLAGVQYF. The CDR3 DNA is TGTGCCAGCGGGGGGCCTTTAGCGGGAGTCCAGTACTTC.

This clone appeared a few times. V usage is TRBV28 and J usage is TRBJ2-1, with 10 bases identical to TRBD2. CDR1 MDHEN and CDR2 SYDVKM come from the germline V gene. The CDR3 spans 17 residues. The trim removed 3 bases at V and 7 bases at J, leaving 12 bases unmatched. In DNA form, the CDR3 reads TGTGCCAGCAGTTTTTGGGGGTCTAGCGGGAGCCCTAATGAGCAGTTCTTC. It yields the protein CASSFWGSSGSPNEQFF.

V usage is TRBV28 and J usage is TRBJ2-5, with a tentative D call TRBD2 (6 bases). The CDR3 is made up of 11 amino acids. Germline V gene data show CDR1 as MDHEN and CDR2 as SYDVKM. Trimming removed 5 bases from V and 14 bases from J, with 15 bases in between. This CDR3 is CASSPGAGEYF. The CDR3 nucleotides read TGTGCCAGCAGTCCGGGAGCCGGGGAATACTTC.

This chain connects TRBV6-1 to TRBJ2-7; D is perhaps TRBD1 (6 bases). This CDR3 region has 15 residues. V was clipped by 4 bases and J by 2 bases, with 15 bases between them. In germline, CDR1 is MNHNS, CDR2 SASEGT. In DNA form, the CDR3 reads TGTGCCAGCAGTGCAAGGACAGAGCCTACCTACGAGCAGTACTTC. The encoded protein is CASSARTEPTYEQYF.

V gene TRBV9 combines with J gene TRBJ1-2, with D perhaps matching TRBD1 (5 bases). Deletions cut 0 bases from V and 5 bases from J, with 11 bases between. Germline V gene sequence: CDR1 SGDLS, CDR2 YYNGEE. This CDR3 spans 14 amino acids. Written as DNA, the CDR3 is TGTGCCAGCAGCGTAGGGGGGGTGGGGTATGGCTACACCTTC. The encoded protein is CASSVGGVGYGYTF.

The rearrangement joins TRBV7-2 to TRBJ1-2; D gene ambiguous. Trimming took 1 base from V and 1 from J, leaving 7 bases between them. The length of the CDR3 is 14 residues. Germline V gene lookup returns CDR1 SGHTA and CDR2 FQGNSA. CDR3 sequence reads: CASSLVPLNYGYTF. The CDR3 bases are TGTGCCAGCAGCTTAGTTCCCCTTAACTATGGCTACACCTTC.

The V gene is TRBV30, the J gene TRBJ2-7; 7 bases fit TRBD2. This CDR3 comprises 13 residues. The germline gives CDR1 GTSNPN, CDR2 SVGIG (reference sequence). V was pared by 3 bases and J by 4 bases, with 6 bases of the junction left unmatched. The CDR3 is CAWSRDYSYEQYF. CDR3 in DNA: TGTGCCTGGAGCAGGGACTACTCATACGAGCAGTACTTC.

The CDR3 loop is CASSQGISGVKNIQYF. In DNA, the CDR3 is TGTGCCAGCAGCCAAGGTATCTCGGGAGTCAAAAACATTCAGTACTTC. The rearrangement uses TRBV4-2 and TRBJ2-4; a weak D match, TRBD2 (6 bases). Germline CDR1 is LGHNA and CDR2 is YNFKEQ. V lost 1 base to trimming and J lost 3 bases, with 13 bases between them. The CDR3 consists of 16 residues.

The CDR3 bases are TGCGCCAGCAGCCAAGGGCTAGTAGGGGATGAGCAGTTCTTC. Its protein product is CASSQGLVGDEQFF. The rearrangement links TRBV4-1 to TRBJ2-1; TRBD1 might be the D (5 bases). Per germline, CDR1 MGHRA and CDR2 YSYEKL. CDR3 size: 14 residues. Trimming cost V 1 base and J 8 bases, with 12 bases left between them.